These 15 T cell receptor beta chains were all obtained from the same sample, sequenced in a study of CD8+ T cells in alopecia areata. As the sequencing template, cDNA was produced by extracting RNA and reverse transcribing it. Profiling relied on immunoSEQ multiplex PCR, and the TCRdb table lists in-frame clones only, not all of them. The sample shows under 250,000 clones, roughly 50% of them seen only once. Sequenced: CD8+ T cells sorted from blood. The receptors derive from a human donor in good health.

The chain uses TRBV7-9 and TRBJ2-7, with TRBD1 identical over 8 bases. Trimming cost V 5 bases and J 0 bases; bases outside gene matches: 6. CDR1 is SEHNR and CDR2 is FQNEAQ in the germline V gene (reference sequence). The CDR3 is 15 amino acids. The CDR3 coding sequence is TGTGCCAGCAGCCCGACAGGGGAGAGCTCCTACGAGCAGTACTTC. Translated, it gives CASSPTGESSYEQYF.

The DNA for the CDR3 is TGCAGCGTTGAAGAGGAGAGGAACACTGAAGCTTTCTTT. This encodes CSVEEERNTEAFF. The chain links TRBV29-1 to TRBJ1-1; D call uncertain. The germline V gene has CDR1 SQVTM and CDR2 ANQGSEA. This CDR3 is 13 amino acids long. The ends were cut back, 0 bases at V and 1 base at J, with 6 bases in the middle. The full variable domain, in which reference TRBV29-1 and TRBJ1-1 provide the parts outside the CDR3, is SAVISQKPSRDICQRGTSLTIQCQVDSQVTMMFWYRQQPGQSLTLIATANQGSEATYESGFVIDKFPISRPNLTFSTLTVSNMSPEDSSIYLCSVEEERNTEAFFGQGTRLTVV.

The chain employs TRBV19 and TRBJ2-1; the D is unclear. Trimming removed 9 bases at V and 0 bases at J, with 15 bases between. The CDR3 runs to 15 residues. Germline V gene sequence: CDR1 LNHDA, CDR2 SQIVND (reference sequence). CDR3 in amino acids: CASSLDSSSYNEQFF. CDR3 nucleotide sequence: TGTGCCAGCTCCTTAGATTCGAGCTCCTACAATGAGCAGTTCTTC.

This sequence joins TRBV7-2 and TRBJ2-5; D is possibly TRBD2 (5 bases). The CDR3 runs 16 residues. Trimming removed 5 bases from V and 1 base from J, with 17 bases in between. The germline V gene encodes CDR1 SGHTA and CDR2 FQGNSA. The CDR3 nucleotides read TGTGCCAGCAGCCCGAGGGCCTATCAGCCCCAAGAGACCCAGTACTTC. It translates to CASSPRAYQPQETQYF. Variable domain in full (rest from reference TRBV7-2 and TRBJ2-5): GAGVSQSPSNKVTEKGKDVELRCDPISGHTALYWYRQSLGQGLEFLIYFQGNSAPDKSGLPSDRFSAERTGGSVSTLTIQRTQQEDSAVYLCASSPRAYQPQETQYFGPGTRLLVL.

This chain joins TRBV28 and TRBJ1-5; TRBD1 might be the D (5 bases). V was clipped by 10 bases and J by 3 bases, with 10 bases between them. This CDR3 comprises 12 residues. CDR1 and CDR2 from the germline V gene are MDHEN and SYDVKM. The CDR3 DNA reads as TGTGCCATAACACAGGTCAATCAGCCCCAGCATTTT. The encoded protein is CAITQVNQPQHF.

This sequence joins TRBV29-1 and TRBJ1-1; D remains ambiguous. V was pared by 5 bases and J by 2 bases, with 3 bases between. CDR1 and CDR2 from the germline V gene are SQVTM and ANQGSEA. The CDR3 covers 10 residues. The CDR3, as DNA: TGCAGCGTTAGAAACACTGAAGCTTTCTTT. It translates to CSVRNTEAFF.

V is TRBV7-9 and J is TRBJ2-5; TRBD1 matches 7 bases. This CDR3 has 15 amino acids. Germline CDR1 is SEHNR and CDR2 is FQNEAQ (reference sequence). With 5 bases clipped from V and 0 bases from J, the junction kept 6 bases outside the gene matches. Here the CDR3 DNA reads TGTGCCAGCAGCCTCCGACAGGGCAACCAAGAGACCCAGTACTTC. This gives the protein CASSLRQGNQETQYF.

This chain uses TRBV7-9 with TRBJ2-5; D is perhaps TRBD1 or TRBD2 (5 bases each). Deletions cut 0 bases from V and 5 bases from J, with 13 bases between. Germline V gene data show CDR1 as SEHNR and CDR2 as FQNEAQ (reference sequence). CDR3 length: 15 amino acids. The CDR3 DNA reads TGTGCCAGCAGCTTAGCGCTGGGGGTCTGGGAGACCCAGTACTTC. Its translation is CASSLALGVWETQYF.

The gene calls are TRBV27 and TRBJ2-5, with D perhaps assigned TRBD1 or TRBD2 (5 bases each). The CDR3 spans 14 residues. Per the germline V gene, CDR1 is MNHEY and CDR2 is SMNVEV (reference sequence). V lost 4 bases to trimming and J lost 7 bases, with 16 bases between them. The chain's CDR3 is CASSWETGQGTQYF. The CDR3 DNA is TGTGCCAGCAGTTGGGAGACGGGGCAGGGGACCCAGTACTTC.

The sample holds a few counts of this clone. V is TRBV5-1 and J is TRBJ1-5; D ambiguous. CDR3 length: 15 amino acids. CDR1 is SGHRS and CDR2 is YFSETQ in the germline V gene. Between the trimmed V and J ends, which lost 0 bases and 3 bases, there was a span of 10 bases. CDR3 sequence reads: CASSLEGSDNQPQHF. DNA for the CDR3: TGCGCCAGCAGCTTGGAAGGGAGTGACAATCAGCCCCAGCATTTT.

The CDR3 reads CASSYSWDNGYTF. In DNA, the CDR3 is TGTGCCAGCAGTTACTCATGGGACAACGGCTACACCTTC. The chain has TRBV6-5 and TRBJ1-2; maybe TRBD1 (6 bases). The CDR3 extends over 13 amino acids. The V end lost 0 bases, the J end lost 8 bases, and 10 bases lay between the germline ends. Germline V gene sequence: CDR1 MNHEY, CDR2 SVGAGI.

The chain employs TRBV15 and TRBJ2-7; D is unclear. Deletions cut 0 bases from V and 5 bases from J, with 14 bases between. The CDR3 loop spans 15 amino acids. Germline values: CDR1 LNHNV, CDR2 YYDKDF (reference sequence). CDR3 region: CATSRDRRQLDEQYF. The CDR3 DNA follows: TGTGCCACCAGCAGAGATCGAAGGCAGTTGGACGAGCAGTACTTC.

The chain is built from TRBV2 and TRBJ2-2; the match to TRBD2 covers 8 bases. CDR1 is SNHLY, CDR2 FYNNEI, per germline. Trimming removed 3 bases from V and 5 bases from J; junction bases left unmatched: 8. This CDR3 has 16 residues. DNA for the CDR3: TGTGCCAGCAGTGAGCCGGGACTAGGGGCAACCGGGGAGCTGTTTTTT. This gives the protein CASSEPGLGATGELFF.

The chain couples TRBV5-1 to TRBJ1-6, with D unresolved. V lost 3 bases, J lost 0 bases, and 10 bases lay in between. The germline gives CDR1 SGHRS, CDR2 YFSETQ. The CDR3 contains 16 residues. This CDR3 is CASSSFGDSYNSPLHF. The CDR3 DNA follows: TGCGCCAGCAGCTCTTTTGGGGACTCCTATAATTCACCCCTCCACTTT.

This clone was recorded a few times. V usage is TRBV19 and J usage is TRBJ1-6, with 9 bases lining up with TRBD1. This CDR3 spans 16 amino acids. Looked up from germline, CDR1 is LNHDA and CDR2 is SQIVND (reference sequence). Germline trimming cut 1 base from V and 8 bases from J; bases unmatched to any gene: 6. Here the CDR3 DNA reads TGTGCCAGTAGTATAGTGCGGGACAGGGTCGATTCACCCCTCCACTTT. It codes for CASSIVRDRVDSPLHF.